The 13 T cell receptor beta chains below were found in one sample sequenced in a study of patients and donors after allogeneic stem cell transplantation. TCRdb reprocessed the RT-PCR reads with MiXCR, giving one entry per CDR3 protein. The profile shows about a million distinct CDR3 sequences, around 17% of them singletons. Sequencing was done on a sample of blood, either unsorted or a sorted T cell fraction (not recorded which). These receptors all stem from a human donor who was either an allogeneic HSCT recipient or a stem cell or donor lymphocyte infusion donor (not recorded which). It is not recorded whose cells these are; they may come from a transplant donor.

In this sample, this clonotype turned up a few times. The chain links TRBV6-2 or TRBV6-3 to TRBJ2-1; 7 bases fit TRBD2. The CDR3 covers 15 residues. Looked up from germline, CDR1 is MNHEY and CDR2 is SVGEGT. V trimming: 5 bases; J trimming: 6 bases; junction bases outside the gene matches: 10. This chain's CDR3 is CASSPSGVRFNEQFF. As DNA, the CDR3 is TGTGCCAGCAGTCCCAGCGGGGTCCGATTCAATGAGCAGTTCTTC.

The chain is built from TRBV7-3 and TRBJ1-5; D ambiguous. The length of the CDR3 is 13 residues. Germline assignment: CDR1 SGHTA and CDR2 FQGTGA. V gave up 2 bases and J gave up 6 bases, with 8 bases separating them. CDR3 in DNA: TGTGCCAGCAGCTTATATTCCGGTCAGCCCCAGCATTTT. Protein product: CASSLYSGQPQHF.

This clonotype was counted a few times. V and J are TRBV6-5 and TRBJ1-1; D unresolved. V was shortened by 4 bases and J by 5 bases, with 20 bases between the two germline ends. The CDR3 has 16 residues. In germline, CDR1 is MNHEY, CDR2 SVGAGI. CDR3 loop: CASSSAGLGVGTEAFF. Written as DNA, the CDR3 is TGTGCCAGCAGTTCGGCAGGACTCGGAGTAGGAACTGAAGCTTTCTTT.

The CDR3 DNA reads TGCGCCAGCAGCTTGGGGACAGGGTCCTATGGCTACACCTTC. It specifies CASSLGTGSYGYTF. This chain joins TRBV5-1 and TRBJ1-2; 8 nucleotides align to TRBD1. The CDR3 is 14 amino acids. V trimming: 0 bases; J trimming: 4 bases; junction bases outside the gene matches: 2. Germline CDR1 SGHRS, CDR2 YFSETQ.

This sequence joins TRBV10-3 and TRBJ2-7, with D unresolved. The germline V gene encodes CDR1 ENHRY and CDR2 SYGVKD. Trimming removed 2 bases at V and 2 bases at J, with 13 bases between. The CDR3 sequence is 15 residues long. CDR3 DNA: TGTGCCATCAGTGAGGACGGGCAGAGAACCTACGAGCAGTACTTC. Translated: CAISEDGQRTYEQYF.

The genes are TRBV6-1 and TRBJ1-5; tentatively, D is TRBD1 (5 bases). The V gene's germline CDR1 is MNHNS and CDR2 SASEGT. V lost 6 bases and J lost 5, with 14 bases in between. The CDR3 is made up of 14 amino acids. The CDR3 DNA sequence: TGTGCCAGCAGGGAAAGCAGGGCATATCAGCCCCAGCATTTT. Its protein product is CASRESRAYQPQHF.

A few counts support this clonotype. The chain links TRBV24-1 to TRBJ2-1; perhaps TRBD1 as D (6 bases). V lost 0 bases, J lost 5 bases, and 10 bases lay in between. CDR3 length: 15 residues. The germline CDR1 and CDR2 sequences are KGHDR and SFDVKD. This CDR3 is CATSDLYGGNNEQFF. In nucleotides, the CDR3 is TGTGCCACCAGTGATTTGTATGGGGGCAACAATGAGCAGTTCTTC.

This clonotype was counted a few times. The chain employs TRBV21-1 and TRBJ2-3; the table's D call TRBD1 went unverified against the DNA. TRBV21-1 is deemed a pseudogene. CDR3 length: 17 amino acids. The CDR3 sequence is CASSEQGFSQITDTQYF. The CDR3 nucleotides are TGTGCCAGCAGCGAACAGGGGTTCTCACAGATCACAGATACGCAGTATTTT.

V is TRBV7-7 and J is TRBJ2-3; tentative D call: TRBD2 (5 bases). From germline, CDR1 is SSHAT and CDR2 FNYEAQ (reference sequence). This CDR3 spans 16 amino acids. V lost 1 base to trimming and J lost 2 bases, with 13 bases between them. The CDR3 bases are TGTGCCAGCAGCTTAGGTCCCCCGGGGTCCACAGATACGCAGTATTTT. Translating gives CASSLGPPGSTDTQYF.

This clonotype was found once. V usage is TRBV12-3 or TRBV12-4 and J usage is TRBJ2-5; D not certain. V lost 8 bases, J lost 2 bases, and 15 bases lay in between. The CDR3 spans 14 residues. The CDR3 nucleotides read TGTGCCAGCCCCCTAGAGTGGCAACAAGAGACCCAGTACTTC. It codes for CASPLEWQQETQYF.

V is TRBV6-1 and J is TRBJ2-7; TRBD1 or TRBD2 may be the D gene (5 bases each). V lost 5 bases to trimming and J lost 7 bases, with 18 bases between them. The CDR3 has 14 residues. Per germline, CDR1 MNHNS and CDR2 SASEGT. The CDR3 DNA follows: TGTGCCAGCAGTCACCGGGACGGCGCGGAGGAGCAGTACTTC. It translates to CASSHRDGAEEQYF.

This clonotype has a count of ten or more. This chain uses TRBV24-1 with TRBJ1-5; 10 nucleotides align to TRBD1. The germline V gene has CDR1 KGHDR and CDR2 SFDVKD. V was pared by 5 bases and J by 4 bases, with 7 bases of the junction left unmatched. This CDR3 is 16 amino acids long. Here the CDR3 reads CATSAWDRGGNQPQHF. The CDR3 DNA follows: TGTGCCACCAGTGCTTGGGACAGGGGCGGAAATCAGCCCCAGCATTTT.

This clonotype was counted a few times. The V call is TRBV24-1, the J call TRBJ1-5; D may be TRBD1 (6 bases). The V end lost 9 bases, the J end lost 6 bases, and 20 bases lay between the germline ends. The CDR3 is made up of 15 amino acids. Germline lookup yields CDR1 KGHDR and CDR2 SFDVKD. CDR3 region: CATGPSGQSTQPQHF. Here the CDR3 DNA reads TGTGCCACCGGACCGTCCGGACAGTCCACTCAGCCCCAGCATTTT.